These 15 T cell receptor beta chains originate from one sample sequenced in a study of response to subunit inactivated influenza vaccine. TCRdb re-derived calls from the RT-PCR reads in MiXCR, one entry per CDR3 protein. The sample consists of about 570,000 distinct CDR3 sequences, roughly 10% of them appearing once. This sample also belongs to another study, concerning T cells expressing NK-cell markers. That work adds: What made the TCR beta cDNA was 5'RACE template switching with UMIs.

The input for sequencing was PBMCs from blood, taken on the day of vaccination. All receptors come from a man aged 45 to 65 who received an inactivated influenza vaccine.

This clonotype turned up a few times. The chain links TRBV19 to TRBJ1-3, with D unclear. Trimming removed 10 bases from V and 0 bases from J, with 13 bases in between. The CDR3 is 14 residues long. Germline V gene data show CDR1 as LNHDA and CDR2 as SQIVND (reference sequence). CDR3 region: CATQRSHSGNTIYF. In DNA form, the CDR3 reads TGTGCCACCCAGCGATCTCACTCTGGAAACACCATATATTTT.

Only a few counts were recorded for this clonotype. V gene TRBV6-1 combines with J gene TRBJ2-7, with 7 bases matching TRBD2. The V and J ends lost 7 bases and 2 bases, in that order; junction bases with no gene match: 11. Germline CDR1 and CDR2: MNHNS and SASEGT. CDR3 length equals 15 residues. CDR3 coding DNA: TGTGCCAGCACTCAAGGGAGCGGGGTGACCTACGAGCAGTACTTC. Translating gives CASTQGSGVTYEQYF.

The chain couples TRBV3-1 to TRBJ2-3; 12 bases match TRBD2. This CDR3 contains 15 residues. V was pared by 4 bases and J by 11 bases, with 10 bases of the junction left unmatched. CDR1 LGHDT and CDR2 YNNKEL come from the germline V gene (reference sequence). The CDR3 DNA reads as TGTGCCAGCAGCCCTCGGACTAGCGGGGTCTTATTGCAGTATTTT. The encoded protein is CASSPRTSGVLLQYF.

The rearrangement links TRBV12-3 or TRBV12-4 to TRBJ1-2; the D gene is possibly TRBD1 (6 bases). V was shortened by 8 bases and J by 7 bases, with 23 bases between the two germline ends. CDR3 length: 15 residues. The CDR3 region is CASAPWGAPSGGYTF. CDR3 sequence (DNA): TGTGCCAGCGCTCCTTGGGGGGCTCCTAGCGGTGGCTACACCTTC.

V gene TRBV27 combines with J gene TRBJ2-1; D might be TRBD1 or TRBD2, each matching 5 bases. Trimming removed 3 bases from V and 1 base from J, with 25 bases in between. Germline V lookup: CDR1 MNHEY, CDR2 SMNVEV (reference sequence). This CDR3 is 20 amino acids long. The CDR3 region has the DNA TGTGCCAGCAGTTTGGGACCTGCACTCGGCCTCCCCAAATCCTACAATGAGCAGTTCTTC. This translates into CASSLGPALGLPKSYNEQFF.

The table lists this clonotype with many counts. The V and J genes are TRBV12-3 or TRBV12-4 and TRBJ2-7, with D unclear. V was cut by 4 bases and J by 3 bases, with 4 bases left in between. This CDR3 spans 11 amino acids. The CDR3 is CASSYHYEQYF. The CDR3 DNA is TGTGCCAGCAGTTACCACTACGAGCAGTACTTC.

This clonotype was found a few times. This rearrangement joins TRBV7-9 to TRBJ1-6; a possible D gene is TRBD1 (5 bases). V lost 4 bases to trimming and J lost 2 bases, with 12 bases between them. CDR1 is SEHNR, CDR2 FQNEAQ, per germline (reference sequence). The CDR3 extends over 16 amino acids. This CDR3 is CASSSAGTAYNSPLHF. CDR3 nucleotides: TGTGCCAGCAGCTCGGCGGGGACCGCCTATAATTCACCCCTCCACTTT.

In its sample, this clonotype was seen a few times. In DNA, the CDR3 is TGTGCCAGCACCCTATTCCCCGGGACTAGCGGGGGGAATACGCAGTATTTT. Protein: CASTLFPGTSGGNTQYF. The chain is built from TRBV2 and TRBJ2-3; 15 nucleotides agree with TRBD2. Looked up from germline, CDR1 is SNHLY and CDR2 is FYNNEI. After removal of 7 bases from V and 7 bases from J, the junction contained 12 bases not matched to a gene. The length of the CDR3 is 17 residues.

This clonotype showed up just a few times. V usage is TRBV21-1 and J usage is TRBJ2-3. TRBV21-1 counts as a pseudogene. The CDR3 length is 13 residues. The CDR3 nucleotides are TGTGCCAGCAGCAAAGGTCGGGCAGATACGCAGTATTTT. Protein: CASSKGRADTQYF.

The CDR3 sequence: CSARISGANVLTF. Written as DNA, the CDR3 is TGCAGTGCTAGGATCTCTGGGGCCAACGTCCTGACTTTC. The chain uses TRBV20-1 and TRBJ2-6; D not certain. Per the germline V gene, CDR1 is DFQATT and CDR2 is SNEGSKA (reference sequence). This CDR3 is 13 amino acids long. Trimming took 3 bases from V and 0 from J, leaving 3 bases between them.

The chain links TRBV28 to TRBJ2-2; D is ambiguous. V gave up 6 bases and J gave up 1 base, with 9 bases separating them. This CDR3 contains 14 residues. Germline CDR1 and CDR2: MDHEN and SYDVKM. The CDR3 region is CASSMSVNTGELFF. The CDR3 bases are TGTGCCAGCAGCATGTCGGTGAACACCGGGGAGCTGTTTTTT.

To note about this clonotype: Relative to the germline gene, one junction end is altered; a read error may explain this. The rearrangement uses TRBV5-1 and TRBJ2-3; 11 bases align to TRBD2. Germline V gene data show CDR1 as SGHRS and CDR2 as YFSETQ. This CDR3 has 17 amino acids. This CDR3 reads CASSLRLAGGRTDTLYF. The CDR3 DNA reads TGCGCCAGCAGCTTGAGGCTAGCGGGAGGACGCACAGATACGCTGTATTTT.

This clonotype came up many times. CDR3 in DNA: TGTGCCAGCAGCTTAGCGGTCGGGGATCTCTACGAGCAGTACTTC. This encodes CASSLAVGDLYEQYF. The genes are TRBV7-8 and TRBJ2-7; a possible D gene is TRBD2 (5 bases). CDR1 is SGHVS, CDR2 FQNEAQ, per germline. The CDR3 extends over 15 amino acids. V gave up 0 bases and J gave up 3 bases, with 12 bases separating them.

This clonotype has a count of ten or more. The V gene is TRBV20-1, the J gene TRBJ2-2; tentatively, D is TRBD1 or TRBD2 (5 bases each). Germline V gene data show CDR1 as DFQATT and CDR2 as SNEGSKA (reference sequence). CDR3 length: 13 residues. Between the trimmed V and J ends, which lost 6 bases and 0 bases, there was a span of 8 bases. The CDR3 sequence is CSARDANTGELFF. CDR3 DNA: TGCAGTGCCCGGGACGCGAACACCGGGGAGCTGTTTTTT.

The rearrangement uses TRBV12-3 or TRBV12-4 and TRBJ1-2; D is undetermined. This CDR3 is 12 amino acids long. The V gene lost 1 base and the J gene lost 8 bases, with 8 bases spanning the gap. CDR3 in amino acids: CASSLDIFGYTF. In nucleotides, the CDR3 is TGTGCCAGCAGTTTAGATATTTTCGGCTACACCTTC.